These 11 T cell receptor beta chains were sequenced from one sample in a study of OX40 agonist ivuxolimab in advanced cancers. Method: immunoSEQ multiplex PCR; TCRdb's copy keeps in-frame clones and lacks some. Counted here are tens of thousands of clones, 80% to 90% occurring once; the ten biggest clones make up about 15%. Sequencing was performed on CD4+ or CD8+ T cells sorted from blood, taken in a trial of the OX40 agonist ivuxolimab. Every receptor here comes from an adult with an advanced solid tumor such as melanoma, head and neck, liver or kidney cancer.

The chain has TRBV9 and TRBJ2-1; D remains unclear. The CDR3 loop spans 11 amino acids. CDR1 is SGDLS and CDR2 is YYNGEE in the germline V gene. V dropped 4 bases and J dropped 7 bases, with 6 bases sitting between them. The CDR3 reads CASSPGNEQFF. CDR3 DNA sequence: TGTGCCAGCAGCCCCGGGAATGAGCAGTTCTTC.

The chain has TRBV9 and TRBJ1-3; D gene unclear. Germline loops: CDR1 SGDLS, CDR2 YYNGEE. The CDR3 extends over 17 amino acids. Trimming left V 3 bases short and J 0 bases short, with 16 bases between. Written as DNA, the CDR3 is TGTGCCAGCAGCGGACCACCAGGCACGGACTCTGGAAACACCATATATTTT. Amino acid sequence: CASSGPPGTDSGNTIYF.

The chain uses TRBV19 and TRBJ1-2, with a possible D match to TRBD1 (5 bases). This CDR3 region has 12 residues. Germline CDR1 and CDR2: LNHDA and SQIVND (reference sequence). V gave up 2 bases and J gave up 8 bases, with 9 bases separating them. The CDR3 DNA sequence: TGTGCCAGTAGTATATCAGGGCTCGGCTACACCTTC. This gives the protein CASSISGLGYTF.

J is TRBJ2-1 and V is TRBV2, with D perhaps TRBD1 (7 bases). Germline V gene sequence: CDR1 SNHLY, CDR2 FYNNEI. The CDR3 extends over 13 amino acids. Trimming pared 4 bases from V and 8 bases from J, leaving 12 bases between. CDR3 sequence reads: CASSGQGGDEQFF. The CDR3 DNA reads TGTGCCAGCAGTGGTCAGGGGGGCGATGAGCAGTTCTTC.

The V and J genes are TRBV27 and TRBJ1-5, with D hard to call. The CDR3 runs 13 residues. Trimming took off 6 bases at V and 4 bases at J, with 10 bases between the two ends. Germline V gene data show CDR1 as MNHEY and CDR2 as SMNVEV (reference sequence). CDR3 bases: TGTGCCAGCAGCCCCAACAGAAATCAGCCCCAGCATTTT. As protein: CASSPNRNQPQHF.

The CDR3 region has the DNA TGTGCCAGCAGCTTAAGGGGGACTAGCGGGGGGCCGAATAGGGATACGCAGTATTTT. It translates to CASSLRGTSGGPNRDTQYF. The chain links TRBV7-6 to TRBJ2-3; 15 bases agree with TRBD2. This CDR3 has 19 amino acids. V shed 2 bases and J 6 bases; nucleotides not matched to a gene: 12. Germline values: CDR1 SGHVS, CDR2 FNYEAQ.

The chain joins TRBV7-2 to TRBJ2-7, with D uncertain. The CDR3 totals 16 residues. Trimming took off 2 bases at V and 0 bases at J, with 14 bases between the two ends. Germline lookup yields CDR1 SGHTA and CDR2 FQGNSA. The CDR3 region has the DNA TGTGCCAGCAGCTTATTTCTCTCCGGCTCCTCCTACGAGCAGTACTTC. It specifies CASSLFLSGSSYEQYF.

The CDR3 sequence: CASSQSPGTGGIYEQYF. The CDR3 DNA sequence: TGCGCCAGCAGCCAATCCCCCGGGACAGGAGGGATTTACGAGCAGTACTTC. The chain has TRBV4-3 and TRBJ2-7; TRBD1 matches at 8 bases. The CDR3 runs 17 residues. The V gene's germline CDR1 is LGHNA and CDR2 YSLEER. V was clipped by 2 bases and J by 4 bases; unmatched bases: 13.

The CDR3 DNA sequence: TGTGCCAGCAGCCAAGATTTTCGAGGGGAGACTGAAGCTTTCTTT. Translation gives CASSQDFRGETEAFF. The genes are TRBV4-2 and TRBJ1-1; tentatively, D is TRBD1 (5 bases). The CDR3 is 15 amino acids. V lost 0 bases and J 5 bases, leaving 13 bases between the germline ends. The germline V gene has CDR1 LGHNA and CDR2 YNFKEQ.

The rearrangement joins TRBV7-3 to TRBJ2-6; TRBD2 agrees at 7 bases. V shed 1 base and J 1 base; nucleotides not matched to a gene: 7. CDR1 and CDR2 (germline): SGHTA, FQGTGA. The CDR3 loop spans 18 amino acids. CDR3 region: CASSLIGTGLSGANVLTF. The CDR3 nucleotides read TGTGCCAGCAGCTTAATTGGGACGGGACTATCTGGGGCCAACGTCCTGACTTTC.

The chain carries TRBV19 and TRBJ2-3; no clear D gene. The CDR3 has 12 residues. Looked up from germline, CDR1 is LNHDA and CDR2 is SQIVND (reference sequence). Trimming took off 7 bases at V and 3 bases at J, with 8 bases between the two ends. The CDR3 here is CASTSRTDTQYF. The CDR3 DNA sequence: TGTGCCAGTACATCTAGGACAGATACGCAGTATTTT.